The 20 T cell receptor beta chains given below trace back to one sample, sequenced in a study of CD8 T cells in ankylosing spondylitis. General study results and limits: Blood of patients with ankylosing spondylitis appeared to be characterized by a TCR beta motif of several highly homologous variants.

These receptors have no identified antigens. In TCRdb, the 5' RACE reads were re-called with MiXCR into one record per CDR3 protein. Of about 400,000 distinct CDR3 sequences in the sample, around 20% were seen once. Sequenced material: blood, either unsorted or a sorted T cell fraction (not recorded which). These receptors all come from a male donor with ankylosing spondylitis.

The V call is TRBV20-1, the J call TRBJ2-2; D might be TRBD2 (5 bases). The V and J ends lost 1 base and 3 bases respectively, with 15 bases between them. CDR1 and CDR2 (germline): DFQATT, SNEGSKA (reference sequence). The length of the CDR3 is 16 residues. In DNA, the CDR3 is TGCAGTGCTAGAGGATGGCGGGCCGGGTACACCGGGGAGCTGTTTTTT. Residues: CSARGWRAGYTGELFF.

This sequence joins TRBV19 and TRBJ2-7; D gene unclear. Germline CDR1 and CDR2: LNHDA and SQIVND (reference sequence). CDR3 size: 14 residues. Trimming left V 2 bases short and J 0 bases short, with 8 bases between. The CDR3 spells CASSIYVSSYEQYF. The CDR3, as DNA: TGTGCCAGTAGTATATACGTGAGCTCCTACGAGCAGTACTTC. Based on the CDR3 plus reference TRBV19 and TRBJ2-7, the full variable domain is DGGITQSPKYLFRKEGQNVTLSCEQNLNHDAMYWYRQDPGQGLRLIYYSQIVNDFQKGDIAEGYSVSREKKESFPLTVTSAQKNPTAFYLCASSIYVSSYEQYFGPGTRLTVT.

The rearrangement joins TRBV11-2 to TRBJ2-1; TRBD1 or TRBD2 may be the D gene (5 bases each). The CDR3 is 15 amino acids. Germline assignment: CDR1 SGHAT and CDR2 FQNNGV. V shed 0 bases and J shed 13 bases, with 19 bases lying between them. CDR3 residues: CASSLDIVGGVDQFF. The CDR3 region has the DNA TGTGCCAGCAGCTTAGATATTGTTGGGGGAGTAGATCAGTTCTTC. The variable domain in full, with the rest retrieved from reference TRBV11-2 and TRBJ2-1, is EAGVAQSPRYKIIEKRQSVAFWCNPISGHATLYWYQQILGQGPKLLIQFQNNGVVDDSQLPKDRFSAERLKGVDSTLKIQPAKLEDSAVYLCASSLDIVGGVDQFFGPGTRLTVL.

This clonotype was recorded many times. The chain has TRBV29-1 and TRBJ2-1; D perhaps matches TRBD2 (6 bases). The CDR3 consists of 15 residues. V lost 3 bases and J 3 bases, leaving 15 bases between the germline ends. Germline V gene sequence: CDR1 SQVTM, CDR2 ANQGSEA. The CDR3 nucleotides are TGCAGCGTTGATAAATCGGGGGTTAACTACAATGAGCAGTTCTTC. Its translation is CSVDKSGVNYNEQFF.

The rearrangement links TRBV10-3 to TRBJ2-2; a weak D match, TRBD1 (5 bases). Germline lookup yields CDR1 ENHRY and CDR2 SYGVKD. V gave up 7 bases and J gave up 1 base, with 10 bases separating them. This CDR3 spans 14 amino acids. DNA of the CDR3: TGTGCCATCAATGCGGACAAGAACACCGGGGAGCTGTTTTTT. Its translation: CAINADKNTGELFF.

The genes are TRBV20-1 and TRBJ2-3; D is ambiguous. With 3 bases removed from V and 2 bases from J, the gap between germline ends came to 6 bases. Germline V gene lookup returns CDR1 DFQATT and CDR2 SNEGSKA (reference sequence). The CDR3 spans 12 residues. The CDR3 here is CSARPNTDTQYF. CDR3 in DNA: TGCAGTGCTAGGCCTAACACAGATACGCAGTATTTT.

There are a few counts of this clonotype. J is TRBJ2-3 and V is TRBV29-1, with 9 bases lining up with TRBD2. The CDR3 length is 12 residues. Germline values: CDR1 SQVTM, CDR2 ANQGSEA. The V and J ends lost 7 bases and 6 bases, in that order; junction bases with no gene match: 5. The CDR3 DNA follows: TGCAGCGGGGCTAGCGGGACCGATACGCAGTATTTT. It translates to CSGASGTDTQYF.

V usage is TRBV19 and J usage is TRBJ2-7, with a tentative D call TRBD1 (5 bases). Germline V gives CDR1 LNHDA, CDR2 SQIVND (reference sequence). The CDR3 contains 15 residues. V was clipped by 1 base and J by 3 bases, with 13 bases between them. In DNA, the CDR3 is TGTGCCAGTAGTATAGTCATTCAGGGATTCTACGAGCAGTACTTC. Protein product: CASSIVIQGFYEQYF.

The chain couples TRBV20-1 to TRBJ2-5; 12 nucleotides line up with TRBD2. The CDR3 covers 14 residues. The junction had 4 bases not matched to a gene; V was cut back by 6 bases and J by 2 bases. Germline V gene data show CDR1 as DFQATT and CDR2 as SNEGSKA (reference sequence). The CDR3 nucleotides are TGCAGTGCCTACCTAGCGGGAGGGCAAGAGACCCAGTACTTC. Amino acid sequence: CSAYLAGGQETQYF.

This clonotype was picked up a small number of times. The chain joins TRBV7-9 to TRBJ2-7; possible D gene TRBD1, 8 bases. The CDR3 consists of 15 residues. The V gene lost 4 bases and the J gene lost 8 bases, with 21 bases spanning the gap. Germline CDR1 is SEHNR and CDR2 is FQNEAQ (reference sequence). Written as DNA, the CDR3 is TGTGCCAGCAGCTCCGACAGGGGAGGGATTACGAAGCAGTACTTC. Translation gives CASSSDRGGITKQYF.

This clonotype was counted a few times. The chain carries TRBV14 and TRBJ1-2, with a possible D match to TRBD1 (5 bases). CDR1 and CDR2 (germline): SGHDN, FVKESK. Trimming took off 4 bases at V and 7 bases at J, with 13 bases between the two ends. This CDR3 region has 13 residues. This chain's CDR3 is CASSPLGGTGYTF. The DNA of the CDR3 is TGTGCCAGCAGCCCCCTGGGGGGGACTGGCTACACCTTC. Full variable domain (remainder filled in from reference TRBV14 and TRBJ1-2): EAGVTQFPSHSVIEKGQTVTLRCDPISGHDNLYWYRRVMGKEIKFLLHFVKESKQDESGMPNNRFLAERTGGTYSTLKVQPAELEDSGVYFCASSPLGGTGYTFGSGTRLTVV.

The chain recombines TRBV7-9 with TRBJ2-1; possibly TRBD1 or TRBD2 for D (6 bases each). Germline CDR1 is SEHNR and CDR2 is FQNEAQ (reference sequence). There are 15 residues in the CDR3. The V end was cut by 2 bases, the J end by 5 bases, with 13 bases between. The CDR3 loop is CASSLLARGDNEQFF. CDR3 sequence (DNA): TGTGCCAGCAGCTTACTAGCGAGGGGGGACAATGAGCAGTTCTTC.

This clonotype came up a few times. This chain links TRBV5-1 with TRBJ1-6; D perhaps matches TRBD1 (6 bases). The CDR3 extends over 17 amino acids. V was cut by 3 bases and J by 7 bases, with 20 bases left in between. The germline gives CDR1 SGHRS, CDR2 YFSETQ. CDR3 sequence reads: CASSWMGGGAGNSPLHF. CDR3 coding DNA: TGCGCCAGCAGCTGGATGGGGGGGGGCGCTGGGAATTCACCCCTCCACTTT. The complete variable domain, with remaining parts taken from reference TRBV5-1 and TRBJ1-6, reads KAGVTQTPRYLIKTRGQQVTLSCSPISGHRSVSWYQQTPGQGLQFLFEYFSETQRNKGNFPGRFSGRQFSNSRSEMNVSTLELGDSALYLCASSWMGGGAGNSPLHFGNGTRLTVT.

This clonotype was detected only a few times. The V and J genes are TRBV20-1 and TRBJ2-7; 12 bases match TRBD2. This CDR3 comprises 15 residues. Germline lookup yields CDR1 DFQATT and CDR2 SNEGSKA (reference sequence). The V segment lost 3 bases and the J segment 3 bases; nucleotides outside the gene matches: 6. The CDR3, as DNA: TGCAGTGCTAGGGACCGACTAGCGGGAGTCTACGAGCAGTACTTC. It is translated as CSARDRLAGVYEQYF.

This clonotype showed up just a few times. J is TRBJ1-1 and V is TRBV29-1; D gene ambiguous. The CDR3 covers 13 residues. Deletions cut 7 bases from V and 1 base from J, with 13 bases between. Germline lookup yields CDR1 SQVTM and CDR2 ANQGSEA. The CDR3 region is CSAPLMGNTEAFF. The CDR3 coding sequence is TGCAGCGCCCCGCTGATGGGGAACACTGAAGCTTTCTTT.

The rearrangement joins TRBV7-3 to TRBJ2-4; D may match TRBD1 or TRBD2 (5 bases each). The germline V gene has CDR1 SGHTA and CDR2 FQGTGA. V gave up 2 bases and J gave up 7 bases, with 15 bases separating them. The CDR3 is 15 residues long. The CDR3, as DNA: TGTGCCAGCAGCTTACGATCAGGGTCGGGGAACATTCAGTACTTC. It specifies CASSLRSGSGNIQYF.

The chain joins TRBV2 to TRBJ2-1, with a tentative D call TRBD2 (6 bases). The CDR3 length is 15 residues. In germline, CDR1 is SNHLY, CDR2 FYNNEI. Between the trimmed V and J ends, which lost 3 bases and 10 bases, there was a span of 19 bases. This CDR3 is CASSDVGLRSIEQFF. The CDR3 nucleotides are TGTGCCAGCAGTGATGTGGGACTTAGATCAATCGAGCAGTTCTTC.

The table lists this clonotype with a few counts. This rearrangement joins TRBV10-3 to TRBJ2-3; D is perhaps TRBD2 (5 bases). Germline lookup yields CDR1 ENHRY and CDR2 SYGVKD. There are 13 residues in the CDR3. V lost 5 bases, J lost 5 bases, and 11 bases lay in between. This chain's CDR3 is CAISSRAEDTQYF. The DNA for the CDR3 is TGTGCCATCAGTTCGAGGGCTGAAGATACGCAGTATTTT.

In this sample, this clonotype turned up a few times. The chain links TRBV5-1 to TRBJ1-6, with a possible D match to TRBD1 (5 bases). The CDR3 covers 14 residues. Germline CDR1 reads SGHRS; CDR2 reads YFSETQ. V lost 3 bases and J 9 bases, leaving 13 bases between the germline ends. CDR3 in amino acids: CASSWTGDRSPLHF. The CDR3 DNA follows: TGCGCCAGCAGCTGGACCGGGGACCGTTCACCCCTCCACTTT.

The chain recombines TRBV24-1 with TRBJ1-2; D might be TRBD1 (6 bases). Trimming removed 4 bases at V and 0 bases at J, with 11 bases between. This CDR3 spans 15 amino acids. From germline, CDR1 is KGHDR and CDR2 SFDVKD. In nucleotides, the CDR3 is TGTGCCACCAGTGAGCCCGGGACATCTAACTATGGCTACACCTTC. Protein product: CATSEPGTSNYGYTF.